The sequence of this TCR beta chain was determined in a study of T cells after yellow fever vaccination. Study observations and caveats: The secondary T-cell response peaked on day 5, not day 15, but was weaker.

In the case of this clonotype: Its specificity is unknown.

One entry per CDR3 protein results from TCRdb running MiXCR on the 5' RACE reads. Here the sample spans about 310,000 distinct CDR3 sequences, around 3.9% being singletons. Trimming took 5 bases from V and 6 from J, leaving 19 bases between them. CDR3 length: 16 residues. This receptor was obtained from a man aged 18 to 29 who received the YFV17D yellow fever vaccine. This chain joins TRBV12-3 or TRBV12-4 and TRBJ2-2; tentative D call: TRBD1 (6 bases). Specimen: PBMCs, collected on the day of the yellow fever booster vaccination. The CDR3 nucleotides are TGTGCCAGCAGTCGTTTCGCCCAGGGGTTGGCCGGGGAGCTGTTTTTT. Translating gives CASSRFAQGLAGELFF.